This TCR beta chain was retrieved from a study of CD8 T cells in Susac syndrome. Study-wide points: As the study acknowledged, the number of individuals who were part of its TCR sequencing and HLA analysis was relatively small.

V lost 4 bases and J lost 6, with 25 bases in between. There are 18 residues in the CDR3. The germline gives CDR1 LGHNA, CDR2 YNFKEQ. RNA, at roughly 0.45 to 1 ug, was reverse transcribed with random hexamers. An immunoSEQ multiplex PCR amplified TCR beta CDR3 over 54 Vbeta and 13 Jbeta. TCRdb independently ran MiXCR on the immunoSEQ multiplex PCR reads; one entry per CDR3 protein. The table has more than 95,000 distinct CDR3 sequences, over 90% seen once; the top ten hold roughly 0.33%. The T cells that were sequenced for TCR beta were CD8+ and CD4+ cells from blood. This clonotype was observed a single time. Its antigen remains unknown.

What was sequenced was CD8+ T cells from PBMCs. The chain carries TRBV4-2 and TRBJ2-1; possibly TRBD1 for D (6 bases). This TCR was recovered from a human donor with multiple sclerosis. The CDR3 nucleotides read TGTGCCAGCAGCCTTAAACCGGCGGCAAGGGGGTTGGTCAATGAGCAGTTCTTC. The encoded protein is CASSLKPAARGLVNEQFF.